This T cell receptor (beta chain) was retrieved from a study of vaccination effects on CD4 cells after COVID-19. Study results and caveats: Small numbers of convalescent patients limited the study. It also lacked early post-infection timepoints.

Viral peptide pools were used in the ViraFEST assay to expand antigen-specific CD4+ T cells, and sequencing came afterward. Culture lasted 10 days before CD4+ T cell isolation. Nucleocapsid antibody tests were negative, and the vaccine recipients had no prior SARS-CoV-2 infection. Researchers reported culturing two million PBMC in each well, adding 10 IU/ml IL-2 and about 10 ug/ml peptides. Assay: immunoSEQ multiplex PCR; the TCRdb copy retains only in-frame clones and omits some. The table includes tens of thousands of clones, about 80% detected once. With respect to this clone: Its specificity is not known.

The TCR comes from a human donor who received a COVID-19 vaccine. The material was CD4+ T cells from PBMCs cultured with SARS-CoV-2 spike peptides, obtained before COVID-19 vaccination.

DNA for the CDR3: TGTGCCAGCAGTGAATGGCAGGGGGCTAGCGAGCAGTACGTC. Protein product: CASSEWQGASEQYV. The chain carries TRBV6-1 and TRBJ2-7; 8 positions agree with TRBD1. This CDR3 region has 14 residues. Germline V gene lookup returns CDR1 MNHNS and CDR2 SASEGT. With 2 bases clipped from V and 6 bases from J, the junction kept 6 bases outside the gene matches.